This TCR beta chain was retrieved from a study of T cell responses to AZD1222 COVID-19 vaccine (dated by TCRdb to the early 2020s). For context, the study as a whole: A total of 233 trial participants underwent TCR sequencing, of whom 207 received two doses of AZD1222 and around 26 received two doses of the MenACWY control vaccine. Enrollment into the trials was organized by age into subgroups of 18-55, 56-69 and 70-plus years, and those subgroups contained about 150, 27 and 61 TCR-sequenced participants, respectively. General conclusions and limits of the study: Participants were mostly white British, with more females than males. The authors suggested clonal diversity may have been underestimated. A significant rise in spike-specific TCR breadth and depth was observed after two AZD1222 doses relative to day 0 and relative to MenACWY recipients. The 56-69-year group was small, and its depth increase did not reach significance, likely because of low power. Reportedly, close to half of the unique spike-specific TCRs recognized epitopes lying outside the regions that are mutated in the B.1.351 and B.1.1.7 variants. Because no day 14 peak-response samples were available, the repertoires could be characterized only after the peak T cell response. CD4 TCRs associated with the vaccine covered the entire spike protein, and the dominant responses were in regions 160-218 and 743-854. Only six AZD1222 recipients were SARS-CoV-2 seropositive at baseline, limiting conclusions about previously exposed vaccinees.

Of note for this clone: There is no known antigen for this receptor. Per-base qualities were not stored, and no clone one base away is much larger.

The CDR3 regions of human TCRbeta chains were analyzed by immunosequencing. The study's processing was this. Repertoire TCRs were checked for matches against a reference library of SARS-CoV-2-specific TCRs that had been generated using the MIRA antigen-specificity platform. Breadth was defined as the fraction of unique TCRs that were SARS-CoV-2-associated, and depth was defined as the fraction of total T cells that were SARS-CoV-2-associated. Using the MIRA data, every spike-specific TCR was mapped to the spike region that the TCR reacted to and assigned to either a CD4 or a CD8 class. Log10-transformed breadth and depth values were compared by one-way ANOVA with Sidak's multiple comparisons tests. In its TCRdb copy, this immuneACCESS table keeps in-frame sequences only and misses some clones. Where compared with another copy, unresolved V genes explain less than half of these, and the others have no known cause. The V and J calls and clone size come from that table; D and trimming were worked out from the DNA. A total of 80,000 or so clones appear in this sample, more than 60% of them only once. 27% of the sample lies in the top ten.

For CDR1 and CDR2, the germline V gene lists MDHEN and SYDVKM. Measured from the cysteine to the phenylalanine, the CDR3 is 14 residues long. Only the CDR3 portion is preserved as DNA: 42 bases, with reading frame beginning at the first base. From V the trimming removes 7 bases and from J it removes 7 bases, while the gene matches leave 6 bases of the junction unaccounted for. The time point label, as the study defines it: about 28 days (+/-7) after the second vaccine dose. The sample's treatment or condition, from its label and the paper: meningococcal conjugate vaccine given as trial control. Vaccinee samples came from UK trials COV001 and COV002, including a single-blind randomized controlled phase 2/3 trial of AZD1222 (ChAdOx1 nCoV-19) in healthy adults. For TCRbeta chain sequencing, PBMC samples from trial participants were taken at day 0 and at day 28 after the second dose.

The rearrangement joined TRBV28 to TRBJ2-2; TRBD1 lines up with 10 middle nucleotides. The receptor was isolated from an adult who received the MenACWY meningococcal vaccine as a control. The specimen comprised peripheral blood, sampled 28 days after the second dose of the MenACWY control vaccine. The DNA sequence is TGTGCCAGCAACCCGGGACAGGGGAACGGGGAGCTGTTTTTT. Translated, it reads CASNPGQGNGELFF.